This entry concerns a single T cell receptor beta chain. No antigen is known for it. No per-base quality is available; no much larger clone lies one base away. The data belong to a study of blood T cell repertoires in COVID-19 (dated by TCRdb to the early 2020s). Turning to the overall study: The collaborator samples originated in the United States, Italy and Spain and spanned the acute and convalescent phases of COVID-19. The material from the prospective study consisted of cDNA or gDNA derived from T cells, B-cell-depleted T cells, or PBMCs. The dataset comprised deeply sampled blood TCRbeta repertoires from subjects exposed to, actively infected with, or recovered from COVID-19. The repertoires were made available in a free public database intended to serve as a resource for research on the immune response to SARS-CoV-2. The samples were drawn from the first 160 participants of the ongoing ImmuneRACE study and from some 1,300 subjects provided by 6 global collaborators. The sample metadata nearly always contained a de-identified subject ID, COVID-19 status, age in years and sex. HLA class I and class II types, where available, came from metadata supplied by the sample provider rather than from assay-based typing. Paper-wide results and their limitations: The amount of clinical and demographic metadata varied by source and participant and was provided uncurated.

Samples from volunteer blood donors who had recovered from COVID-19 were contributed by a second Seattle source. Collaborating institutions collected whole blood in K2EDTA tubes following their own protocols. Collaborator samples were shipped for TCRbeta analysis as frozen whole blood, isolated PBMCs, or DNA extracted from either sample type. The immunoSEQ Assay, a bias-controlled multiplex PCR, was used to amplify TCRbeta CDR3 regions from genomic DNA. The study's own analysis went as follows. The number of nucleated cells in each sample was estimated by amplification of reference gene primers within the assay. To quantify the absolute abundance of each unique TCRbeta CDR3 rearrangement, sequence reads were collapsed and filtered. For each sample, productive Simpson clonality was calculated by taking the square root of Simpson's diversity index across productive rearrangements. TCRdb retrieved this table from immuneACCESS and kept in-frame rearrangements only. Not all clones are present; in checked studies, unresolved V genes account for under half, and no reason is known for the remainder. V and J calls and clone size are given by that table; D and trimming were obtained from the DNA. This sample comprises 150,000 to 200,000 clones, around 85% of them detected only once. Less than 15% of the sample is taken by the ten largest.

The clonotype was recovered from a man over 45 who had recovered from COVID-19. Material: peripheral blood.

CDR3 sequence: CASRASGIGDTQYF. The DNA is TGTGCCAGCAGAGCTAGCGGGATTGGAGATACGCAGTATTTT. The rearranged chain carries TRBV11-2 and TRBJ2-3; 9 central nucleotides agree with TRBD2. The CDR3 numbers 14 residues from cysteine through phenylalanine. Just the 42-base CDR3 DNA is kept, in frame starting at base 1. Trimming takes 6 bases off V and 5 bases off J; junction bases not matched to a gene: 6. CDR1 and CDR2, per the germline V gene, are SGHAT and FQNNGV.